The sequence of this TCR beta chain was determined in a study of technical replicates of blood from a handful of donors. CDR1 LNHDA and CDR2 SQIVND come from the germline V gene (reference sequence). This CDR3 is 17 amino acids long. V shed 1 base, J shed 3 bases, and the junction held 9 bases outside the gene matches. This clone has just a few counts. Sequencing used immunoSEQ multiplex PCR; TCRdb keeps in-frame clones, though not all of them. The sample yields roughly 79,000 clones, 70% to 90% seen once. This chain links TRBV19 with TRBJ2-1; 7 bases are shared with TRBD1. Sample: PBMCs. The clonotype was recovered from a human donor in good health. Some clones in this sample may be carry-over from other donors' samples. This chain's CDR3 is CASSIGPRQGGYNEQFF. In DNA form, the CDR3 reads TGTGCCAGTAGTATAGGGCCCCGACAGGGCGGCTACAATGAGCAGTTCTTC.